The 20 T cell receptor beta chains presented below share a single source sample, sequenced in a study of human thymus T cells (dated by TCRdb to 2018 to 2020). The method was the immunoSEQ multiplex PCR assay. In TCRdb, the immuneACCESS table is reduced to in-frame sequences with V and J assigned. These tables do not hold every clone; where another copy was compared, an unresolved V gene accounts for under half, and the others remain unexplained. The sample table contains 75,000 to 90,000 clones; only one count was recorded for around 96% of them. Of the sample, 0.031% falls within the top ten clones. Thymus tissue was collected as surgical resects that were removed during corrective cardiac surgery. The sample was thymus tissue. The receptors derive from a boy under two years old with a congenital heart defect but otherwise immunologically healthy.

The genes are TRBV12-5 and TRBJ2-3, with D perhaps TRBD1 (5 bases). The CDR3 length is 16 residues. The V and J ends lost 6 bases and 0 bases respectively, with 16 bases between them. CDR1 is LGHNT and CDR2 is FRNRAP in the germline V gene. The CDR3 loop reads CASGGRLAHSTDTQYF. For the CDR3, the DNA is TGTGCTAGTGGGGGGCGTTTGGCCCACAGCACAGATACGCAGTATTTT.

A single count supports this clone. The chain couples TRBV30 to TRBJ1-1; D unclear. The CDR3 is 14 amino acids. Germline assignment: CDR1 GTSNPN and CDR2 SVGIG (reference sequence). V dropped 4 bases and J dropped 3 bases, with 15 bases sitting between them. The CDR3 loop reads CAWILTGWYTEAFF. In DNA form, the CDR3 reads TGTGCCTGGATCCTTACCGGGTGGTACACTGAAGCTTTCTTT.

J is TRBJ1-3 and V is TRBV29-1; no firm D call. The CDR3 covers 14 residues. CDR1 and CDR2 from the germline V gene are SQVTM and ANQGSEA. V dropped 4 bases and J dropped 2 bases, with 12 bases sitting between them. CDR3 coding DNA: TGCAGCGTTGGGGCAGGCAGCCCTGGAAACACCATATATTTT. This gives the protein CSVGAGSPGNTIYF.

The CDR3, as DNA: TGCGCCAGCAGCCACGCGCCGGGACAGGGGCAAGAGACCCAGTACTTC. Amino acid sequence: CASSHAPGQGQETQYF. The V call is TRBV4-1, the J call TRBJ2-5, with 10 bases fitting TRBD1. Germline trimming cut 3 bases from V and 2 bases from J; bases unmatched to any gene: 6. Germline V gene lookup returns CDR1 MGHRA and CDR2 YSYEKL. This CDR3 is 16 amino acids long.

The rearrangement uses TRBV19 and TRBJ2-7; 11 nucleotides line up with TRBD1. Per germline, CDR1 LNHDA and CDR2 SQIVND (reference sequence). The junction had 22 bases not matched to a gene; V was cut back by 1 base and J by 2 bases. This CDR3 has 22 amino acids. The CDR3 DNA reads as TGTGCCAGTAGTATAGTCCCGCCCGGGGGACAGGGGGATCTGGTGCCCCCCTACGAGCAGTACTTC. Protein: CASSIVPPGGQGDLVPPYEQYF.

This chain joins TRBV29-1 and TRBJ1-2; tentatively, D is TRBD1 (6 bases). Trimming cost V 6 bases and J 6 bases, with 23 bases left between them. The length of the CDR3 is 15 residues. Germline V gives CDR1 SQVTM, CDR2 ANQGSEA. The CDR3, as DNA: TGCAGCGTCGAGGGGGATAGGAGGTGGAAAGATGGCTACACCTTC. The encoded protein is CSVEGDRRWKDGYTF.

V is TRBV30 and J is TRBJ1-5, with TRBD1 matching over 10 bases. There are 17 residues in the CDR3. J lost 4 bases, V lost 4 bases, and 13 bases had no gene match. CDR1 is GTSNPN, CDR2 SVGIG, per germline (reference sequence). CDR3 amino acids: CAWILGDRGRGNQPQHF. The CDR3 coding sequence is TGTGCCTGGATCCTGGGGGACAGGGGACGAGGTAATCAGCCCCAGCATTTT.

V gene TRBV27 combines with J gene TRBJ2-5; 8 nucleotides match TRBD2. The CDR3 consists of 14 residues. V shed 5 bases and J 2 bases; nucleotides not matched to a gene: 4. The germline V gene encodes CDR1 MNHEY and CDR2 SMNVEV (reference sequence). The CDR3 bases are TGTGCCAGCAGTCCACTAGCGGCACAAGAGACCCAGTACTTC. This encodes CASSPLAAQETQYF.

CDR3 DNA sequence: TGCGCCAGTGCAGACCCAGGATCCTACGAGCAGTACTTC. Protein product: CASADPGSYEQYF. The chain is built from TRBV4-1 and TRBJ2-7, with D hard to call. The V gene lost 9 bases and the J gene lost 1 base, with 13 bases spanning the gap. Per the germline V gene, CDR1 is MGHRA and CDR2 is YSYEKL. This CDR3 spans 13 amino acids.

This chain joins TRBV19 and TRBJ2-3, with a weak D call TRBD2 (6 bases). V was clipped by 3 bases and J by 7 bases, with 11 bases between them. The CDR3 covers 13 residues. Germline assignment: CDR1 LNHDA and CDR2 SQIVND (reference sequence). CDR3 DNA: TGTGCCAGTAGTATGACGGGAGTCCATACGCAGTATTTT. Its protein is CASSMTGVHTQYF.

This rearrangement joins TRBV20-1 to TRBJ2-1; D is undetermined. The CDR3 has 10 amino acids. Germline V gene sequence: CDR1 DFQATT, CDR2 SNEGSKA (reference sequence). V lost 5 bases and J 6 bases, leaving 5 bases between the germline ends. Here the CDR3 DNA reads TGCAGTGCTCATACCAATGAGCAGTTCTTC. Translated: CSAHTNEQFF.

The genes are TRBV6-5 and TRBJ2-1; 7 nucleotides agree with TRBD1. Unmatched junction bases numbered 4, after V lost 0 bases and J lost 5 bases. CDR3 size: 15 residues. Germline V lookup: CDR1 MNHEY, CDR2 SVGAGI. The CDR3 here is CASSYSGQRDNEQFF. The CDR3 DNA reads as TGTGCCAGCAGTTACTCGGGACAGAGGGACAATGAGCAGTTCTTC.

V is TRBV6-1 and J is TRBJ2-4, with TRBD2 identical over 7 bases. The CDR3 runs to 18 residues. Germline CDR1 reads MNHNS; CDR2 reads SASEGT. The junction had 9 bases not matched to a gene; V was cut back by 1 base and J by 0 bases. Here the CDR3 reads CASSEVLVAGLAKNIQYF. CDR3 DNA sequence: TGTGCCAGCAGTGAAGTCCTGGTAGCGGGTCTAGCCAAAAACATTCAGTACTTC.

The chain is built from TRBV7-6 and TRBJ2-5; 10 bases line up with TRBD2. Germline V lookup: CDR1 SGHVS, CDR2 FNYEAQ. This CDR3 spans 16 amino acids. The V and J ends lost 5 bases and 7 bases, in that order; junction bases with no gene match: 13. The CDR3 sequence is CASSTSGGAGEGTQYF. For the CDR3, the DNA is TGTGCCAGCAGCACGAGCGGGGGGGCCGGAGAGGGGACCCAGTACTTC. The entire variable domain, with the rest obtained from reference TRBV7-6 and TRBJ2-5, is as follows: GAGVSQSPRYKVTKRGQDVALRCDPISGHVSLYWYRQALGQGPEFLTYFNYEAQQDKSGLPNDRFSAERPEGSISTLTIQRTEQRDSAMYRCASSTSGGAGEGTQYFGPGTRLLVL.

The rearrangement joins TRBV5-6 to TRBJ2-3; D gene ambiguous. V was cut by 3 bases and J by 2 bases, with 22 bases left in between. The germline V gene encodes CDR1 SGHDT and CDR2 YYEEEE. The CDR3 runs 18 residues. As DNA, the CDR3 is TGTGCCAGCAGCTCCATAAATGCCGTCCAGACTTTCACAGATACGCAGTATTTT. Amino acids: CASSSINAVQTFTDTQYF.

The chain combines TRBV5-4 with TRBJ2-5, with a weak D call TRBD1 (6 bases). CDR3 length: 16 residues. V lost 1 base and J lost 2, with 15 bases in between. Germline assignment: CDR1 SGHNT and CDR2 YYREEE (reference sequence). CDR3 loop: CASSLSLPGTQETQYF. Here the CDR3 DNA reads TGTGCCAGCAGCTTGTCACTTCCGGGGACACAAGAGACCCAGTACTTC.

The chain is built from TRBV11-3 and TRBJ1-1; D ambiguous. Germline V lookup: CDR1 SGHNT, CDR2 YENEEA. Trimming removed 1 base from V and 0 bases from J, with 21 bases in between. There are 19 residues in the CDR3. CDR3 residues: CASSLGPTRWRVMNTEAFF. For the CDR3, the DNA is TGTGCCAGCAGCTTAGGACCTACAAGGTGGAGAGTAATGAACACTGAAGCTTTCTTT.

This clone was picked up one time. This chain connects TRBV10-1 to TRBJ2-3; D uncertain. This CDR3 comprises 11 residues. Germline assignment: CDR1 WNHNN and CDR2 SYGVQD (reference sequence). With 4 bases removed from V and 10 bases from J, the gap between germline ends came to 9 bases. The CDR3, as DNA: TGCGCCAGCAGTGCGGAATCCTCGCAGTATTTT. Its protein is CASSAESSQYF.

This clone was observed a single time. The chain has TRBV6-5 and TRBJ2-3; possibly TRBD1 or TRBD2 for D (5 bases each). CDR1 and CDR2 (germline): MNHEY, SVGAGI. This CDR3 is built from 15 residues. The V gene lost 2 bases and the J gene lost 2 bases, with 11 bases spanning the gap. CDR3 sequence reads: CASSYGGRNTDTQYF. The DNA for the CDR3 is TGTGCCAGCAGTTACGGGGGACGGAACACAGATACGCAGTATTTT.

The V and J genes are TRBV5-6 and TRBJ2-1, with a possible D match to TRBD2 (5 bases). CDR3 length: 15 residues. Germline V gene sequence: CDR1 SGHDT, CDR2 YYEEEE. Trimming cost V 2 bases and J 5 bases, with 14 bases left between them. Written as DNA, the CDR3 is TGTGCCAGCAGCTTCGCGAGGGAATCGGACAATGAGCAGTTCTTC. Translating it yields CASSFARESDNEQFF.